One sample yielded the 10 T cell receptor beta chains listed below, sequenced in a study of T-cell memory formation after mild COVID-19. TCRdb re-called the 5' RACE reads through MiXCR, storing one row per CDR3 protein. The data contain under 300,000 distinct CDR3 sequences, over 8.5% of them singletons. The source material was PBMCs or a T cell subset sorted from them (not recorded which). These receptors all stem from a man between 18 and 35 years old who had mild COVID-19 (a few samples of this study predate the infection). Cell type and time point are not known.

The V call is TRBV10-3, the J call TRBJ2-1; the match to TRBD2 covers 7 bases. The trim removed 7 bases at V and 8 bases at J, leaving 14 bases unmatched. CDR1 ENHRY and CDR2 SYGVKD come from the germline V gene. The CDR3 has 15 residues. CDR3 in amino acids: CAITSTSPSFDEQFF. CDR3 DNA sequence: TGTGCCATCACCTCGACTAGCCCCTCCTTCGATGAGCAGTTCTTC.

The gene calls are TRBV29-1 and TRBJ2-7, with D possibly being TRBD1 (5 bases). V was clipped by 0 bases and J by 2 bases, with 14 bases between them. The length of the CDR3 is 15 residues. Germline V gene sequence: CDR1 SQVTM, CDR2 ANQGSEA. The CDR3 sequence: CSVEDQGSQPYEQYF. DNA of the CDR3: TGCAGCGTTGAAGATCAGGGCTCACAACCCTACGAGCAGTACTTC.

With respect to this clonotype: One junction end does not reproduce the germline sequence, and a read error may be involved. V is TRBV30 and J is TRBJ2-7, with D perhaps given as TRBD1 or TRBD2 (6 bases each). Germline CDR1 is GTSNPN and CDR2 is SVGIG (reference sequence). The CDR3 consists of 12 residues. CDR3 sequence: CAWSYSLGGPLF. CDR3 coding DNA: TGTGCCTGGAGTTACTCTCTGGGGGGCCCCCTATTC.

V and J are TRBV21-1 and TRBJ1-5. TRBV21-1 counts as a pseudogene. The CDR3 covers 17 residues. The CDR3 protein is CASSRGFKAGGNQPQHF. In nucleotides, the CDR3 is TGTGCCAGCAGCCGGGGTTTTAAAGCGGGGGGCAATCAGCCCCAGCATTTT.

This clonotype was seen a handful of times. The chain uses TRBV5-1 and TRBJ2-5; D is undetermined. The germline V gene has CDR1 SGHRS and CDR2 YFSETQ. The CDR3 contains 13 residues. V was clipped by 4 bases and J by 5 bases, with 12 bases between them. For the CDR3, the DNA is TGCGCCAGCAGCGACGGGCATTACGAGACCCAGTACTTC. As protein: CASSDGHYETQYF.

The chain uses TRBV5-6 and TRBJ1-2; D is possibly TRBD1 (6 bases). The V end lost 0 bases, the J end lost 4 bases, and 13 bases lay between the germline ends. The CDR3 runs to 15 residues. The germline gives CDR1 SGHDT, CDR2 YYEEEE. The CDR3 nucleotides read TGTGCCAGCAGCTTGGCCGGCGCGGACAGCTATGGCTACACCTTC. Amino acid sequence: CASSLAGADSYGYTF.

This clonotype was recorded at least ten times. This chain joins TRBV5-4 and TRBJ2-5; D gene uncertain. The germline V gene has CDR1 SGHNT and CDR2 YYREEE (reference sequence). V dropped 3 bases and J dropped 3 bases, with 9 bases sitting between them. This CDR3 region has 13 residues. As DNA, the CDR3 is TGTGCCAGCAGCTCCGGCCGGGAAGAGACCCAGTACTTC. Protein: CASSSGREETQYF.

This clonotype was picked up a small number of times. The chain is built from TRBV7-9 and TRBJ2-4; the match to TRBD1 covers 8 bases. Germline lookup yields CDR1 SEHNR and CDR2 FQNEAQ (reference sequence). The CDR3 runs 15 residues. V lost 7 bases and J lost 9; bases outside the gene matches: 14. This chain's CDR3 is CASTRKQGGMGIQYF. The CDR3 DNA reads TGTGCCAGCACCCGTAAACAGGGGGGAATGGGCATTCAGTACTTC. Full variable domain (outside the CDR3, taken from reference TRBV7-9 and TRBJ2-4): DTGVSQNPRHKITKRGQNVTFRCDPISEHNRLYWYRQTLGQGPEFLTYFQNEAQLEKSRLLSDRFSAERPKGSFSTLEIQRTEQGDSAMYLCASTRKQGGMGIQYFGAGTRLSVL.

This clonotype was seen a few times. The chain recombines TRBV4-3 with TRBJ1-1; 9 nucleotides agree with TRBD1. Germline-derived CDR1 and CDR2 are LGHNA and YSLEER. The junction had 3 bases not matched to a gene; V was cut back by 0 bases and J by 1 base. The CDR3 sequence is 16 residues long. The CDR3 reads CASSQDWTGENTEAFF. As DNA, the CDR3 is TGCGCCAGCAGCCAAGATTGGACAGGGGAGAACACTGAAGCTTTCTTT.

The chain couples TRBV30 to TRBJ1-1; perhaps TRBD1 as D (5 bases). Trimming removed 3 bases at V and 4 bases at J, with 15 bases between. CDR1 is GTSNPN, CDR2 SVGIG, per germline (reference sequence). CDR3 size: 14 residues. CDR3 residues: CAWRPGFGTTEAFF. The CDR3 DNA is TGTGCCTGGAGGCCAGGGTTCGGGACCACTGAAGCTTTCTTT.